A selection of T cell receptor beta chains follows, all from one sample in a study of blood T cell repertoires in COVID-19. This table comes from immunoSEQ multiplex PCR, and its TCRdb copy is limited to in-frame clones, with some not included. The sample lists about 250,000 clones; approximately 90% were seen once. The sequencing input was PBMCs or T cells enriched from blood (not recorded which). The receptor set was obtained from a woman aged 18 to 35 who had recovered from COVID-19. Both conserved end residues are part of each CDR3. Fields, in order: clone size, V gene, J gene, D gene, CDR3 DNA, CDR3 protein. D genes are given only for firm matches. Only part of the rows carry a size: once, few, many, or a class if the clone is expanded.

size: .
V: TRBV13
J: TRBJ1-1
D: TRBD1
DNA: TGTGCCAGCAGCATTACAGGGGGCAACACTGAAGCTTTCTTT
CDR3: CASSITGGNTEAFF

size: .
V: TRBV3-1/TRBV3-2
J: TRBJ2-1
D: TRBD2
DNA: TGTGCCAGCAGCCAAGTTTGGGCTAGCGGGGATCATTGGTTTGAGCAGTTCTTC
CDR3: CASSQVWASGDHWFEQFF

size: .
V: TRBV7-9
J: TRBJ1-4
D: TRBD1
DNA: TGTGCCAGCGGAGGACAGGAGGGGGAAAAACTGTTTTTT
CDR3: CASGGQEGEKLFF

size: .
V: TRBV13
J: TRBJ2-7
D: TRBD1
DNA: TGTGCCAGCAGCTTAGGCGGACAGGGGCGTTTCGAGCAGTACTTC
CDR3: CASSLGGQGRFEQYF

size: .
V: TRBV5-4
J: TRBJ2-5
D: .
DNA: TGTGCCAGCAGCCCCGGACTCGGGCAAGAGACCCAGTACTTC
CDR3: CASSPGLGQETQYF

size: .
V: TRBV6-5
J: TRBJ1-2
D: TRBD1
DNA: TGTGCCAGCAGTTATGTGGGCAGGGGGAACTATGGCTACACCTTC
CDR3: CASSYVGRGNYGYTF

size: .
V: TRBV13
J: TRBJ1-6
D: TRBD1
DNA: TGTGCCAGCAGCCGGGACAGGGGATTGTCACCCCTCCACTTT
CDR3: CASSRDRGLSPLHF

size: .
V: TRBV5-1
J: TRBJ2-5
D: .
DNA: TGCGCCAGCAGCTTCTATAGCCTGCAAGAGACCCAGTACTTC
CDR3: CASSFYSLQETQYF

size: .
V: TRBV6-5
J: TRBJ2-1
D: .
DNA: TGTGCCAGCAGTTACCAACCCCAAAGCGCGCAGTTCTTC
CDR3: CASSYQPQSAQFF

size: .
V: TRBV6-5
J: TRBJ1-6
D: .
DNA: TGTGCCAGCAGTTACTCGACCGGCGATCGGGATTCACCCCTCCACTTT
CDR3: CASSYSTGDRDSPLHF

size: .
V: TRBV14
J: TRBJ2-2
D: TRBD2
DNA: TGTGCCAGCAGCCAAGATCCAGGGAGGGTTGCCGGGGAGCTGTTTTTT
CDR3: CASSQDPGRVAGELFF

size: .
V: TRBV29-1
J: TRBJ2-3
D: TRBD2
DNA: TGCAGCGTTGAAGGACTAGCATCAGATACGCAGTATTTT
CDR3: CSVEGLASDTQYF

size: once
V: TRBV3-1/TRBV3-2
J: TRBJ2-1
D: .
DNA: TGTGCCAGCAGCCCGACTTATGGGTACAATGAGCAGTTCTTC
CDR3: CASSPTYGYNEQFF

size: .
V: TRBV6-5
J: TRBJ1-2
D: .
DNA: TGTGCCAGCAGTACCGAGTATGGCTACACCTTC
CDR3: CASSTEYGYTF

size: .
V: TRBV12-5
J: TRBJ2-5
D: .
DNA: TGTGCTAGTGCCCGAGGCGGGGCTGAAGAGACCCAGTACTTC
CDR3: CASARGGAEETQYF

size: .
V: TRBV2
J: TRBJ2-7
D: TRBD1
DNA: TGTGCCAGCAGGAAAGACAGGGACGACGAGCAGTACTTC
CDR3: CASRKDRDDEQYF

size: .
V: TRBV2
J: TRBJ1-2
D: .
DNA: TGTGCCAGCACGGAGCTTAGCTATGGCTACACCTTC
CDR3: CASTELSYGYTF

size: few
V: TRBV19
J: TRBJ2-3
D: TRBD1
DNA: TGTGCCAGTAGAAGGACAGGGAATCCAGATACGCAGTATTTT
CDR3: CASRRTGNPDTQYF

size: .
V: TRBV4-1
J: TRBJ1-2
D: .
DNA: TGCGCCAGCAGCCAAGAAGCGGTAGGCAGCTATGGCTACACCTTC
CDR3: CASSQEAVGSYGYTF

size: .
V: TRBV7-9
J: TRBJ2-7
D: TRBD1
DNA: TGTGCCAGCAGCCGGGGGACAGGGGCCTACGAGCAGTACTTC
CDR3: CASSRGTGAYEQYF

size: .
V: TRBV2
J: TRBJ2-1
D: TRBD1
DNA: TGTGCCAGCAATCCGGGACAGGGGGATAATGAGCAGTTCTTC
CDR3: CASNPGQGDNEQFF

size: .
V: TRBV7-9
J: TRBJ2-5
D: TRBD1
DNA: TGTGCCAGCAGCGCGCCGGGACAGGAGAAAGAGACCCAGTACTTC
CDR3: CASSAPGQEKETQYF

size: .
V: TRBV29-1
J: TRBJ1-5
D: .
DNA: TGCAGCGTTTTTGACAGGCCCAATCAGCCCCAGCATTTT
CDR3: CSVFDRPNQPQHF

size: .
V: TRBV15
J: TRBJ1-1
D: .
DNA: TGTGCCACCAGCAGAGACGCAGGGAAGATAAACACTGAAGCTTTCTTT
CDR3: CATSRDAGKINTEAFF

size: few
V: TRBV7-9
J: TRBJ2-7
D: .
DNA: TGTGCCAGCAGCCGAGGGCAGGGGAATCCCTACGAGCAGTACTTC
CDR3: CASSRGQGNPYEQYF

size: .
V: TRBV5-6
J: TRBJ2-4
D: TRBD1
DNA: TGTGCCAGCAGCTTGGAGGGGGACAGGCTGCGGGCCAAAAACATTCAGTACTTC
CDR3: CASSLEGDRLRAKNIQYF

size: once
V: TRBV28
J: TRBJ1-1
D: TRBD1
DNA: TGTGCCAGCAGTTTCAGGGGGCCTGCTGAAGCTTTCTTT
CDR3: CASSFRGPAEAFF

size: .
V: TRBV19
J: TRBJ1-2
D: .
DNA: TGTGCCAGTAGCCAGAAGTGGGGGGATGGCTACACCTTC
CDR3: CASSQKWGDGYTF

size: .
V: TRBV3-1/TRBV3-2
J: TRBJ2-5
D: .
DNA: TGTGCCAGCAGCCACCTGACAGGACAAGAGACCCAGTACTTC
CDR3: CASSHLTGQETQYF

size: .
V: TRBV2
J: TRBJ1-5
D: .
DNA: TGTGCCAGCAGTGTGAACAGGCTGCGCAATCGGCCCCAGCATTTT
CDR3: CASSVNRLRNRPQHF

size: .
V: TRBV30
J: TRBJ1-6
D: .
DNA: TGTGCCTGGAGTGTACCGACAAGCTCCTATAATTCACCCCTCCACTTT
CDR3: CAWSVPTSSYNSPLHF

size: once
V: TRBV15
J: TRBJ1-3
D: TRBD1
DNA: TGTGCCACCGGACGACAGGGGTCGGACACCATATATTTT
CDR3: CATGRQGSDTIYF

size: .
V: TRBV30
J: TRBJ1-1
D: .
DNA: TGTGCCTGGGGGCGGGATATTGAAGCTTTCTTT
CDR3: CAWGRDIEAFF

size: few
V: TRBV10-1
J: TRBJ1-4
D: .
DNA: TGCGCCAGCAGTGAGGTCGGGGGGTCTAATGAAAAACTGTTTTTT
CDR3: CASSEVGGSNEKLFF

size: .
V: TRBV5-1
J: TRBJ1-2
D: .
DNA: TGCGCCAGCAGCCTGCTTGGACAAGGCTATGGCTACACCTTC
CDR3: CASSLLGQGYGYTF

size: once
V: TRBV6-5
J: TRBJ2-3
D: .
DNA: TGTGCCAGCGGAGGGGATACGCAGTATTTT
CDR3: CASGGDTQYF

size: .
V: TRBV5-1
J: TRBJ2-7
D: TRBD1
DNA: TGCGCCAGCAGCTCCGGACAGGTTTACGAGCAGTACTTC
CDR3: CASSSGQVYEQYF

size: .
V: TRBV28
J: TRBJ1-2
D: .
DNA: TGTGCCAGCAGTCAGACTACAAACTATGGCTACACCTTC
CDR3: CASSQTTNYGYTF

size: .
V: TRBV19
J: TRBJ1-3
D: TRBD1
DNA: TGTGCCAGTAGTCCTCCAGGGGGACGAGACACCATATATTTT
CDR3: CASSPPGGRDTIYF

size: .
V: TRBV5-6
J: TRBJ2-1
D: .
DNA: TGTGCCAGCAGCTTGCCCGTTCACAATGAGCAGTTCTTC
CDR3: CASSLPVHNEQFF

size: .
V: TRBV5-4
J: TRBJ2-1
D: TRBD2
DNA: TGTGCCAGCAGCCGTACTAGCGGGGGTTCCTACAATGAGCAGTTCTTC
CDR3: CASSRTSGGSYNEQFF

size: .
V: TRBV9
J: TRBJ2-1
D: TRBD2
DNA: TGTGCCAGCAGCGGAAGACTAGCGGGGGGGATCTACAATGAGCAGTTCTTC
CDR3: CASSGRLAGGIYNEQFF

size: .
V: TRBV10-2
J: TRBJ2-7
D: TRBD1
DNA: TGCGCCAGCGGGGTGCCGGGACAGGGGCCCTACGAGCAGTACTTC
CDR3: CASGVPGQGPYEQYF

size: .
V: TRBV3-1/TRBV3-2
J: TRBJ2-2
D: TRBD2
DNA: TGTGCCAGCAGCCAGATAGCGGGGGGCACGAACACCGGGGAGCTGTTTTTT
CDR3: CASSQIAGGTNTGELFF

size: few
V: TRBV6-4
J: TRBJ1-6
D: .
DNA: TGTGCCAGCAGTGTTACCGAGGATTCACCCCTCCACTTT
CDR3: CASSVTEDSPLHF

size: .
V: TRBV28
J: TRBJ1-1
D: .
DNA: TGTGCCAGCAGGAGACCCAGGGGCACTGAAGCTTTCTTT
CDR3: CASRRPRGTEAFF

size: .
V: TRBV5-1
J: TRBJ1-1
D: TRBD1
DNA: TGCGCCAGCAGACAGGGGGCCGTAGCTGAAGCTTTCTTT
CDR3: CASRQGAVAEAFF

size: few
V: TRBV4-1
J: TRBJ2-1
D: .
DNA: TGCGCCAGCAGCCAAGATGTGGGGGGCTACAATGAGCAGTTCTTC
CDR3: CASSQDVGGYNEQFF

size: .
V: TRBV7-6
J: TRBJ2-1
D: .
DNA: TGTGCCAGCAGCTCAACCGGGGTCAATGAGCAGTTCTTC
CDR3: CASSSTGVNEQFF

size: few
V: TRBV4-1
J: TRBJ2-3
D: .
DNA: TGCGCCAGCAGCCAAGTGCTAGTTGATACGCAGTATTTT
CDR3: CASSQVLVDTQYF

size: .
V: TRBV11-2
J: TRBJ2-3
D: .
DNA: TGTGCCAGCAGCTTAGGAGGCCTAGCGTGGGATACGCAGTATTTT
CDR3: CASSLGGLAWDTQYF

size: few
V: TRBV5-1
J: TRBJ2-5
D: TRBD2
DNA: TGCGCCAGCAGTTCAACTAGCGGGGGGCAAGAGACCCAGTACTTC
CDR3: CASSSTSGGQETQYF

size: .
V: TRBV11-2
J: TRBJ2-1
D: TRBD1
DNA: TGTGCCAGCAGCTCAAGACAGGGCTGGAATGAGCAGTTCTTC
CDR3: CASSSRQGWNEQFF

size: .
V: TRBV2
J: TRBJ1-2
D: .
DNA: TGTGCCAGCCAGACCTCACAGGTCAACTATGGCTACACCTTC
CDR3: CASQTSQVNYGYTF

size: once
V: TRBV2
J: TRBJ1-2
D: .
DNA: TGTGCCAGCAGTGAGGTTAGCAGCTATGGCTACACCTTC
CDR3: CASSEVSSYGYTF